The source of this TCR beta chain is a study of cytomegalovirus exposure and HLA in healthy donors. Study-wide context: The use of the same platform for the 95 to 150 validation repertoires and the 666 first-cohort repertoires was reported by a later analysis.

Study-wide results and caveats: CMV antigen specificity was confirmed in vitro for a few CMV-associated chains. Cytomegalovirus association was assigned to under 200 TCR beta chains.

To note about this clone: No antigen is known for it.

Clones were sequenced by immunoSEQ multiplex PCR, and TCRdb holds only the in-frame ones, with some missing. The sample carries roughly 68,000 clones, 85% to 90% recorded once. The CDR3 loop spans 15 amino acids. V lost 6 bases and J 3 bases, leaving 17 bases between the germline ends. The germline V gene has CDR1 MNHEY and CDR2 SMNVEV (reference sequence). Donors came from a validation cohort of over 100 subjects, distinct from the first 666-subject cohort. Sequencing was performed on PBMCs. This chain uses TRBV27 with TRBJ1-2; D perhaps matches TRBD1 (6 bases). This clonotype was obtained from a woman between 18 and 29 years old in good health and CMV-seronegative. Here the CDR3 DNA reads TGTGCCAGCAGGCTGGGGGGGGCGGTCGACTATGGCTACACCTTC. This codes for CASRLGGAVDYGYTF.